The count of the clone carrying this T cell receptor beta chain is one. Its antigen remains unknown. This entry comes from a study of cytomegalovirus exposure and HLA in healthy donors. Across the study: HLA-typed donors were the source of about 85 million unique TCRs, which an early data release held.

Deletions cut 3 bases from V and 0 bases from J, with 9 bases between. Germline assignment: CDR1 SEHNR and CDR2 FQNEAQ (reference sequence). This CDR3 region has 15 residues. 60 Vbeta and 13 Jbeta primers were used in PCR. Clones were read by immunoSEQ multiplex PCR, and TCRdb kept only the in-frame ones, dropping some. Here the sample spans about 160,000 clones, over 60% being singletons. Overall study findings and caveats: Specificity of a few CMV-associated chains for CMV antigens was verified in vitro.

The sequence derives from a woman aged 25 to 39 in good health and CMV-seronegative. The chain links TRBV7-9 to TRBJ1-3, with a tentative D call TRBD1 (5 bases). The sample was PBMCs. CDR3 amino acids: CASSFGANSGNTIYF. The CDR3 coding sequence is TGTGCCAGCAGCTTTGGGGCCAACTCTGGAAACACCATATATTTT. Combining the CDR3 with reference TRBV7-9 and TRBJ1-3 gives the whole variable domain DTGVSQNPRHKITKRGQNVTFRCDPISEHNRLYWYRQTLGQGPEFLTYFQNEAQLEKSRLLSDRFSAERPKGSFSTLEIQRTEQGDSAMYLCASSFGANSGNTIYFGEGSWLTVV.